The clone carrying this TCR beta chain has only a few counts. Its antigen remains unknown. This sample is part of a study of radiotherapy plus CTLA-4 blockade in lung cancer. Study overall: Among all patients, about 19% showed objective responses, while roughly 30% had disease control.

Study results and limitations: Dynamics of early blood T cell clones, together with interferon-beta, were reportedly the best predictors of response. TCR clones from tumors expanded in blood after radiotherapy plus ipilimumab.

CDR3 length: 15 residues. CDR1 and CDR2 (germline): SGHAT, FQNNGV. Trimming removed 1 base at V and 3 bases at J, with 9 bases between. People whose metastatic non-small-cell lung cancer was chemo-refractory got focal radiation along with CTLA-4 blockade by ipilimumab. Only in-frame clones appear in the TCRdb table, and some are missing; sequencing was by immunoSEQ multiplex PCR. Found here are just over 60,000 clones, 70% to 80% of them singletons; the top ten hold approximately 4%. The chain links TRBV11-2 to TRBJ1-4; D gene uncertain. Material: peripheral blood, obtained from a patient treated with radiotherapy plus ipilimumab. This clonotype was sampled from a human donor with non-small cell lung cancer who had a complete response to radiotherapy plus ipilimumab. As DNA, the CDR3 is TGTGCCAGCAGCTTAGGGCCGTACTCTAATGAAAAACTGTTTTTT. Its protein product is CASSLGPYSNEKLFF.